The next 26 T cell receptor beta chains were all read from a single sample in a study of T cells in women clearing cervical HPV infection. Measured with immunoSEQ multiplex PCR; TCRdb has only the in-frame clones, and not every one. Its clone listing holds roughly 20,000 clones. Sequencing was carried out using blood buffy coat. The receptor source for this set is a woman between 18 and 69 years old with a cervical HPV16 infection that either progressed to CIN3+ or cleared (not recorded which).

The CDR3 is CASSVSGTGGYTF. The DNA read from the CDR3 is TGTGCCAGCAGCGTTAGCGGGACAGGGGGC. This chain connects TRBV7-9 to TRBJ1-2; 9 nucleotides agree with TRBD1. The CDR3 end is not reached by the read, which stops 3 residues before it; the germline J gene fills it in. The germline V gene has CDR1 SEHNR and CDR2 FQNEAQ (reference sequence). This CDR3 has 13 residues. Variable domain in full (rest from reference TRBV7-9 and TRBJ1-2): DTGVSQNPRHKITKRGQNVTFRCDPISEHNRLYWYRQTLGQGPEFLTYFQNEAQLEKSRLLSDRFSAERPKGSFSTLEIQRTEQGDSAMYLCASSVSGTGGYTFGSGTRLTVV.

As to this clone: The missing CDR3 end, 3 residues past where the read stops, is filled in from the germline J gene. The chain uses TRBV20-1 and TRBJ2-1; 11 bases line up with TRBD2. Trimming removed 6 bases from V and 2 bases from J; junction bases left unmatched: 15. The CDR3 sequence is 18 residues long. Germline V gene sequence: CDR1 DFQATT, CDR2 SNEGSKA (reference sequence). The CDR3 here is CSAYRGTSGESTYNEQFF. The sequenced part of the CDR3 DNA is TGCAGTGCGTACCGAGGGACTAGCGGAGAATCGACCTACAATGAG.

This clone is labeled medium-sized based on frequency. The read finishes 3 residues shy of the CDR3 end, and the germline J gene is used to complete it. V is TRBV18 and J is TRBJ2-7; 9 nucleotides align to TRBD1. In germline, CDR1 is KGHSH, CDR2 LQKENI. The V segment lost 3 bases and the J segment 4 bases; nucleotides outside the gene matches: 4. This CDR3 is built from 14 residues. The sequenced CDR3 bases are TGTGCCAGCTCACCTCGACAGGGGGGATACGAG. Protein sequence: CASSPRQGGYE. The whole CDR3 region reads CASSPRQGGYEQYF.

The CDR3: CAISPPGGMGIGELFF. The DNA read from the CDR3 is TGTGCCATCAGCCCCCCGGGGGGAATGGGTATTGGGGAG. The rearrangement links TRBV10-3 to TRBJ2-2; 7 bases map to TRBD2. Read coverage stops 3 residues before the CDR3 terminus; the germline J gene supplies the remainder. This CDR3 contains 16 residues. Germline CDR1 is ENHRY and CDR2 is SYGVKD. J gave up 8 bases and V 6 bases, and 15 bases lay outside the gene matches.

A note on this clone: The read finishes 3 residues shy of the CDR3 end, and the germline J gene is used to complete it. The chain is built from TRBV28 and TRBJ1-2, with D perhaps matching TRBD1 (5 bases). Per germline, CDR1 MDHEN and CDR2 SYDVKM. The V end was cut by 6 bases, the J end by 3 bases, with 8 bases between. This CDR3 spans 12 amino acids. The CDR3: CASRPRDYGYTF. Partial CDR3 DNA: TGTGCCAGCAGGCCCAGGGACTATGGC.

In regard to this clone: Read coverage stops 3 residues before the CDR3 terminus; the germline J gene supplies the remainder. This chain links TRBV6-1 with TRBJ2-1, with D perhaps TRBD2 (5 bases). The CDR3 totals 18 residues. V was trimmed by 1 base and J by 0 bases, leaving 16 bases between them. Germline V gives CDR1 MNHNS, CDR2 SASEGT. The CDR3 sequence is CASSEGSAGLRSYNEQFF. CDR3 DNA (partial): TGTGCCAGCAGTGAAGGGTCCGCGGGTCTCCGCTCCTACAATGAG.

Regarding this clone: The read terminates 3 residues before the CDR3 end, so the remaining end is supplied by the germline J gene. This chain links TRBV14 with TRBJ2-7; D is undetermined. The CDR3 has 15 amino acids. CDR1 SGHDN and CDR2 FVKESK come from the germline V gene. Trimming took off 2 bases at V and 3 bases at J, with 14 bases between the two ends. The CDR3 DNA, read in part, is TGTGCCAGCAGCCAATCGTTCGGCAGGATCTACGAG. Its protein is CASSQSFGRIYE. The full CDR3 reads CASSQSFGRIYEQYF.

A word on this clone: With the read ending 3 residues before the CDR3 end, the germline J gene is used to fill in that end. The chain is built from TRBV18 and TRBJ1-1, with D maybe TRBD1 (5 bases). Trimming cost V 2 bases and J 5 bases, with 12 bases left between them. Per the germline V gene, CDR1 is KGHSH and CDR2 is LQKENI. There are 14 residues in the CDR3. CDR3 sequence: CASSPGQGRTEAFF. Incomplete CDR3 DNA: TGTGCCAGCTCACCAGGGCAGGGCAGGACTGAA.

The CDR3 DNA, read in part, is TGCAGTGCTAGAGACGGGGGGGATCGAGAGACC. Residues: CSARDGGDRET. The full CDR3 protein reads CSARDGGDRETQYF. This chain uses TRBV20-1 with TRBJ2-5, with 8 positions matching TRBD2. The read falls 3 residues short of the CDR3 end, and the missing part is taken from the germline J gene. The germline V gene has CDR1 DFQATT and CDR2 SNEGSKA (reference sequence). This CDR3 region has 14 residues. V was clipped by 0 bases and J by 4 bases; unmatched bases: 4.

Its frequency marks this clone as medium-sized. CDR3 DNA (partial): TGCGCCAGCAGCACCGGACAGGTTAACTATGGC. Amino acids: CASSTGQVNYG. The whole CDR3 protein is CASSTGQVNYGYTF. The chain carries TRBV5-1 and TRBJ1-2, with 7 nucleotides matching TRBD1. The sequence runs out 3 residues before the end of the CDR3; the remainder is reconstructed from the germline J gene. This CDR3 comprises 14 residues. Looked up from germline, CDR1 is SGHRS and CDR2 is YFSETQ. The ends lost 4 bases at V and 1 base at J; junction bases unmatched: 4.

Comments on this clone: The read ends 3 residues early relative to the CDR3; the germline J gene fills the gap. The rearrangement uses TRBV20-1 and TRBJ1-6; 8 positions agree with TRBD1. The V and J ends lost 4 bases and 7 bases, in that order; junction bases with no gene match: 9. The CDR3 runs to 15 residues. Germline values: CDR1 DFQATT, CDR2 SNEGSKA (reference sequence). Here the CDR3 reads CSAIDRGSLNSPLHF. The part of the CDR3 DNA that was read is TGCAGTGCTATTGACAGGGGTAGTTTGAATTCACCC.

Comments on this clone: The sequence runs out 3 residues before the end of the CDR3; the remainder is reconstructed from the germline J gene. V and J are TRBV5-4 and TRBJ1-1; the D gene is possibly TRBD1 (6 bases). The CDR3 has 15 amino acids. The V gene lost 6 bases and the J gene lost 4 bases, with 19 bases spanning the gap. Germline assignment: CDR1 SGHNT and CDR2 YYREEE (reference sequence). CDR3 DNA, as far as it was read: TGTGCCAGCAAAACACAGGGATCATGGAGCACTGAA. Protein: CASKTQGSWSTE. The whole CDR3 region reads CASKTQGSWSTEAFF.

Judged by frequency, this clone is medium-sized. The CDR3 is cut off 3 residues early in the read; its end comes from the germline J gene. This chain links TRBV7-3 with TRBJ2-3; tentative D call: TRBD2 (7 bases). Germline V lookup: CDR1 SGHTA, CDR2 FQGTGA. CDR3 length: 14 residues. V dropped 8 bases and J dropped 3 bases, with 15 bases sitting between them. The CDR3: CASGRGSNTDTQYF. The CDR3 DNA, read in part, is TGTGCCAGCGGGAGGGGGTCTAATACAGATACG. Looking up the rest from reference TRBV7-3 and TRBJ2-3 gives the full variable domain: GAGVSQTPSNKVTEKGKYVELRCDPISGHTALYWYRQSLGQGPEFLIYFQGTGAADDSGLPNDRFFAVRPEGSVSTLKIQRTERGDSAVYLCASGRGSNTDTQYFGPGTRLTVL.

The CDR3 loop reads CASSMGLASDEQFF. CDR3 DNA (partial): TGTGCCAGCAGTATGGGACTAGCGTCAGATGAG. The chain combines TRBV12-3 or TRBV12-4 with TRBJ2-1; 10 nucleotides line up with TRBD2. The read terminates 3 residues ahead of where the CDR3 ends, so the germline J gene completes it. The CDR3 has 14 residues. The V and J ends lost 5 bases and 8 bases, in that order; junction bases with no gene match: 6.

Concerning this clone itself: The missing CDR3 end, 3 residues past where the read stops, is filled in from the germline J gene. The gene calls are TRBV28 and TRBJ2-7; the match to TRBD1 covers 8 bases. CDR1 is MDHEN and CDR2 is SYDVKM in the germline V gene. The junction had 6 bases not matched to a gene; V was cut back by 5 bases and J by 0 bases. The CDR3 totals 15 residues. CDR3 bases read: TGTGCCAGCAGTCTCGGGACAGGCCTCTCCTACGAG. This encodes CASSLGTGLSYE. The complete CDR3 reads CASSLGTGLSYEQYF. Based on the CDR3 plus reference TRBV28 and TRBJ2-7, the full variable domain is DVKVTQSSRYLVKRTGEKVFLECVQDMDHENMFWYRQDPGLGLRLIYFSYDVKMKEKGDIPEGYSVSREKKERFSLILESASTNQTSMYLCASSLGTGLSYEQYFGPGTRLTVT.

To note about this clone: Sequencing ends 3 residues short of the CDR3 end; the germline J gene provides the rest. The chain couples TRBV28 to TRBJ1-1; 9 nucleotides match TRBD1. There are 12 residues in the CDR3. Per germline, CDR1 MDHEN and CDR2 SYDVKM. The CDR3 bases that were read are TGTGCCAGCAGTCAACAGGGGGCGATG. This gives the protein CASSQQGAM. The whole CDR3 protein reads CASSQQGAMAFF.

About this clone itself: The sequenced fragment ends 3 residues before the CDR3 boundary, so the rest is inferred from the germline J gene. The chain couples TRBV11-3 to TRBJ2-7; D call uncertain. Trimming removed 4 bases from V and 1 base from J, with 11 bases in between. This CDR3 region has 14 residues. CDR1 is SGHNT, CDR2 YENEEA, per germline. This CDR3 reads CASSYLSGSYEQYF. The sequenced part of the CDR3 DNA is TGTGCCAGCAGCTACCTCAGTGGTTCCTACGAG.

On this clone: Sequencing ends 3 residues short of the CDR3 end; the germline J gene provides the rest. This chain connects TRBV2 to TRBJ2-1; D remains ambiguous. CDR3 length: 12 amino acids. CDR1 and CDR2 (germline): SNHLY, FYNNEI. V was shortened by 2 bases and J by 5 bases, with 4 bases between the two germline ends. The sequenced CDR3 bases are TGTGCCAGCAGTGAAAGGGACAATGAG. This codes for CASSERDNE. The complete CDR3 sequence is CASSERDNEQFF.

With respect to this clone: The sequence runs out 3 residues before the end of the CDR3; the remainder is reconstructed from the germline J gene. This chain links TRBV20-1 with TRBJ1-5; D possibly corresponds to TRBD1 (5 bases). Trimming removed 3 bases from V and 5 bases from J, with 14 bases in between. The CDR3 length is 14 residues. Germline loops: CDR1 DFQATT, CDR2 SNEGSKA (reference sequence). CDR3 bases read: TGCAGTGCTAGCGGGCAGGAGGGGTATCAGCCC. This codes for CSASGQEGYQP. From start to end, the CDR3 is CSASGQEGYQPQHF.

On this clone: The missing CDR3 end, 3 residues past where the read stops, is filled in from the germline J gene. This chain connects TRBV30 to TRBJ1-4, with TRBD1 matching over 9 bases. The CDR3 is made up of 14 amino acids. The germline V gene encodes CDR1 GTSNPN and CDR2 SVGIG (reference sequence). V was pared by 1 base and J by 10 bases, with 7 bases of the junction left unmatched. The CDR3 DNA, read in part, is TGTGCCTGGAGTGCACAGGGGGCCGCTGGAAAA. This codes for CAWSAQGAAGK. The complete CDR3 sequence is CAWSAQGAAGKLFF.

CDR3 DNA (partial): TGTGCCAGCAGCTTGAGGACAGGGGCAGATACG. Translating gives CASSLRTGADT. The full CDR3 protein reads CASSLRTGADTQYF. The chain uses TRBV5-4 and TRBJ2-3; 9 positions agree with TRBD1. The read terminates 3 residues ahead of where the CDR3 ends, so the germline J gene completes it. The CDR3 contains 14 residues. V gave up 1 base and J gave up 4 bases; unmatched junction bases: 1. Per germline, CDR1 SGHNT and CDR2 YYREEE (reference sequence). The complete variable domain, with remaining parts taken from reference TRBV5-4 and TRBJ2-3, reads ETGVTQSPTHLIKTRGQQVTLRCSSQSGHNTVSWYQQALGQGPQFIFQYYREEENGRGNFPPRFSGLQFPNYSSELNVNALELDDSALYLCASSLRTGADTQYFGPGTRLTVL.

As to this clone: The read falls 3 residues short of the CDR3 end, and the missing part is taken from the germline J gene. The gene calls are TRBV5-1 and TRBJ1-5; 7 positions agree with TRBD1. Germline V gene data show CDR1 as SGHRS and CDR2 as YFSETQ. This CDR3 spans 14 amino acids. V lost 4 bases and J lost 2; bases outside the gene matches: 3. The part of the CDR3 DNA that was read is TGCGCCAGCAGCCCTACAGGGGGCAATCAGCCC. This encodes CASSPTGGNQP. In full, the CDR3 is CASSPTGGNQPQHF.

About this clone itself: The sequence runs out 3 residues before the end of the CDR3; the remainder is reconstructed from the germline J gene. The genes are TRBV19 and TRBJ1-1; D not resolved. Germline lookup yields CDR1 LNHDA and CDR2 SQIVND (reference sequence). Trimming left V 4 bases short and J 2 bases short, with 5 bases between. This CDR3 has 12 residues. The chain's CDR3 is CASSRGNTEAFF. The part of the CDR3 DNA that was read is TGTGCCAGTAGTAGAGGTAACACTGAA.

With regard to this clone: The read ends 3 residues before the CDR3 terminus; that terminus is restored from the germline J gene. J is TRBJ1-1 and V is TRBV27, with 10 nucleotides matching TRBD1. The CDR3 sequence is 14 residues long. V was clipped by 6 bases and J by 4 bases; unmatched bases: 5. The germline gives CDR1 MNHEY, CDR2 SMNVEV (reference sequence). This CDR3 is CASRKDRGSTEAFF. The CDR3 DNA, read in part, is TGTGCCAGCAGGAAGGACAGGGGGAGCACTGAA.

Note on this clone: With the read ending 3 residues before the CDR3 end, the germline J gene is used to fill in that end. The V gene is TRBV3-1 (or the pseudogene TRBV3-2), the J gene TRBJ2-3; TRBD1 matches 7 bases. The CDR3 loop spans 14 amino acids. Per germline, CDR1 LGHDT and CDR2 YNNKEL (reference sequence). Trimming at V came to 6 bases and at J to 2 bases, leaving 5 bases not matched to a gene. The part of the CDR3 DNA that was read is TGTGCCAGCAGTCGGGACAGATCCACAGATACG. Translation gives CASSRDRSTDT. The complete CDR3 protein is CASSRDRSTDTQYF.

Points on this clone: The read stops 3 residues short of the end of the CDR3; the missing end is completed from the germline J gene. V gene TRBV7-9 combines with J gene TRBJ1-1; perhaps TRBD1 as D (5 bases). CDR3 size: 12 residues. CDR1 and CDR2 (germline): SEHNR, FQNEAQ (reference sequence). Deletions cut 3 bases from V and 7 bases from J, with 9 bases between. Partial CDR3 DNA: TGTGCCAGCAGCTTGTCAGGGAGTGAA. This sequence encodes CASSLSGSE. In full, the CDR3 is CASSLSGSEAFF.